This TCR beta chain was sequenced in a study of beta chain features in type 1 diabetes. Overall study findings and caveats: Possible PCR preference for shorter templates applied equally to patients and controls.

Expressed TCRB transcripts were sequenced after all isolated RNA was converted to cDNA. Read counts averaged about 3.57 million for samples of naive, central memory and regulatory T cells. Clones were read by immunoSEQ multiplex PCR, and TCRdb kept only the in-frame ones, dropping some. The profile covers around 500,000 clones, with roughly 30% appearing a single time and about 0.065% taken by the ten largest. This CDR3 is built from 14 residues. Germline assignment: CDR1 GTSNPN and CDR2 SVGIG (reference sequence). V was clipped by 1 base and J by 8 bases; unmatched bases: 8. As concerns this clone: Its antigen is undetermined.

The sequence came from a young man in good health. Sequencing input: naive CD4+ T cells from blood. This chain joins TRBV30 and TRBJ2-1; 7 bases match TRBD1. CDR3 sequence: CAWSDGQAEDEQFF. The DNA of the CDR3 is TGTGCCTGGAGTGACGGACAGGCCGAGGATGAGCAGTTCTTC.